These 15 T cell receptor beta chains originate from one sample sequenced in a study of blood T cell repertoires in COVID-19. Sequencing used immunoSEQ multiplex PCR; TCRdb keeps in-frame clones, though not all of them. Among about 250,000 clones listed, 90% to 95% were seen once. The sequenced sample consisted of PBMCs or T cells enriched from blood (not recorded which). Source of these receptors: a young woman who had recovered from COVID-19.

This chain uses TRBV4-1 with TRBJ1-1, with 8 positions matching TRBD1. V shed 2 bases and J 1 base; nucleotides not matched to a gene: 3. There are 15 residues in the CDR3. CDR1 is MGHRA and CDR2 is YSYEKL in the germline V gene. CDR3 sequence (DNA): TGCGCCAGCAGCCAAAATACAGGGGGGAACACTGAAGCTTTCTTT. It specifies CASSQNTGGNTEAFF.

The table lists this clone with a few counts. The J gene is TRBJ1-4, the V gene TRBV7-2; 8 nucleotides match TRBD1. The germline gives CDR1 SGHTA, CDR2 FQGNSA. The trim removed 2 bases at V and 5 bases at J, leaving 7 bases unmatched. The CDR3 runs 16 residues. CDR3 nucleotides: TGTGCCAGCAGCTTAAGGACAGGGAGTGGAAATGAAAAACTGTTTTTT. Translated, it gives CASSLRTGSGNEKLFF.

The table lists this clone with a few counts. This sequence joins TRBV5-4 and TRBJ2-1; D gene ambiguous. This CDR3 is built from 16 residues. CDR1 is SGHNT and CDR2 is YYREEE in the germline V gene (reference sequence). V lost 4 bases, J lost 0 bases, and 14 bases lay in between. The CDR3: CASSLRLESSYNEQFF. In DNA, the CDR3 is TGTGCCAGCAGCCTGCGACTGGAAAGCTCCTACAATGAGCAGTTCTTC.

The count of this clone is one. The chain recombines TRBV21-1 with TRBJ1-1. TRBV21-1 is designated a pseudogene. The CDR3 is 15 residues long. The CDR3 DNA is TGTGCCAGCAGCAAAGAGGGACGGGGGGCCACTGAAGCTTTCTTT. This gives the protein CASSKEGRGATEAFF.

The chain carries TRBV7-2 and TRBJ1-2; 8 positions match TRBD1. CDR1 SGHTA and CDR2 FQGNSA come from the germline V gene. This CDR3 spans 15 amino acids. The J segment lost 7 bases and the V segment lost 3 bases, leaving 10 bases of the junction unmatched. The chain's CDR3 is CASSLWVDRGGGYTF. The CDR3 region has the DNA TGTGCCAGCAGCTTGTGGGTCGACAGGGGTGGTGGCTACACCTTC.

This clone was counted at least ten times. This rearrangement joins TRBV4-2 to TRBJ2-7, with unresolved D. Trimming removed 4 bases at V and 7 bases at J, with 17 bases between. Germline values: CDR1 LGHNA, CDR2 YNFKEQ. This CDR3 comprises 14 residues. CDR3 sequence reads: CASSRKEPPAEQYF. For the CDR3, the DNA is TGTGCCAGCAGCCGAAAGGAGCCGCCGGCGGAGCAGTACTTC.

The chain couples TRBV27 to TRBJ2-1; 12 bases align to TRBD1. The CDR3 is 17 residues long. Looked up from germline, CDR1 is MNHEY and CDR2 is SMNVEV (reference sequence). The V gene end was trimmed by 5 bases and the J gene end by 7 bases; junction bases not matched to a gene: 12. Here the CDR3 reads CASSIFGTGGGRNEQFF. Here the CDR3 DNA reads TGTGCCAGCAGTATCTTCGGGACAGGGGGCGGGAGGAATGAGCAGTTCTTC.

The chain uses TRBV28 and TRBJ1-4; 8 nucleotides agree with TRBD1. Germline CDR1 reads MDHEN; CDR2 reads SYDVKM. Unmatched junction bases numbered 6, after V lost 8 bases and J lost 7 bases. CDR3 length: 13 residues. The CDR3 region is CASRTGSGEKLFF. CDR3 coding DNA: TGTGCCAGCCGGACAGGGTCGGGTGAAAAACTGTTTTTT.

The gene calls are TRBV6-6 and TRBJ2-7, with 8 positions matching TRBD2. Germline V gene sequence: CDR1 MNHNY, CDR2 SVGAGI (reference sequence). This CDR3 has 16 amino acids. The V and J ends lost 3 bases and 3 bases, in that order; junction bases with no gene match: 10. CDR3 sequence reads: CASSYAGPAGGYEQYF. The CDR3 nucleotides are TGTGCCAGCAGTTATGCGGGCCCGGCGGGGGGCTACGAGCAGTACTTC.

V usage is TRBV3-1 (or the pseudogene TRBV3-2) and J usage is TRBJ1-4, with unresolved D. Trimming shortened V by 6 bases and J by 3 bases, and 11 bases separated the two germline ends. Germline V gene sequence: CDR1 LGHDT, CDR2 YNNKEL (reference sequence). The CDR3 sequence is 14 residues long. The DNA of the CDR3 is TGTGCCAGCAGGCGCACGGGGTCTAATGAAAAACTGTTTTTT. It yields the protein CASRRTGSNEKLFF.

The gene calls are TRBV5-4 and TRBJ1-1, with D possibly TRBD1 on 5 matching bases. Germline V CDR1 and CDR2: SGHNT, YYREEE (reference sequence). CDR3 length: 14 residues. The V gene lost 3 bases and the J gene lost 6 bases, with 15 bases spanning the gap. The CDR3 reads CASSSIREVPEAFF. In nucleotides, the CDR3 is TGTGCCAGCAGCTCGATCAGGGAAGTCCCTGAAGCTTTCTTT.

The chain has TRBV5-1 and TRBJ2-1; 8 bases are a match to TRBD2. Germline V gives CDR1 SGHRS, CDR2 YFSETQ. The CDR3 has 15 residues. Trimming at V came to 0 bases and at J to 12 bases, leaving 11 bases not matched to a gene. CDR3 residues: CASSLEAGGRFGQFF. The CDR3 nucleotides are TGCGCCAGCAGCTTGGAGGCGGGAGGCAGGTTTGGGCAGTTCTTC.

The genes are TRBV5-1 and TRBJ1-1; tentative D call: TRBD1 (5 bases). Looked up from germline, CDR1 is SGHRS and CDR2 is YFSETQ. Between the trimmed V and J ends, which lost 1 base and 4 bases, there was a span of 11 bases. This CDR3 contains 14 residues. The chain's CDR3 is CASSLYGQGTEAFF. CDR3 nucleotides: TGCGCCAGCAGCTTGTACGGGCAGGGCACTGAAGCTTTCTTT.

This chain connects TRBV6-5 to TRBJ2-7; 8 nucleotides align to TRBD1. Germline CDR1 MNHEY, CDR2 SVGAGI. The CDR3 has 14 residues. J lost 4 bases, V lost 6 bases, and 8 bases had no gene match. CDR3 region: CASSGQGLLYEQYF. The CDR3 nucleotides are TGTGCCAGCAGCGGACAGGGTCTGCTGTACGAGCAGTACTTC.

This chain joins TRBV3-1 (or the pseudogene TRBV3-2) and TRBJ1-5, with D unresolved. V was clipped by 1 base and J by 4 bases, with 8 bases between them. Germline-derived CDR1 and CDR2 are LGHDT and YNNKEL (reference sequence). This CDR3 has 14 amino acids. CDR3 sequence: CASSQGQFNQPQHF. The CDR3 nucleotides are TGTGCCAGCAGCCAAGGGCAGTTTAATCAGCCCCAGCATTTT.